These T cell receptor beta chains were read from a single sample in a study of OX40 agonist ivuxolimab in advanced cancers. This table comes from immunoSEQ multiplex PCR, and its TCRdb copy is limited to in-frame clones, with some not included. The sample has some 70,000 clones; 70% to 90% are singletons. The sample in question was CD4+ or CD8+ T cells sorted from blood, obtained in a trial of the OX40 agonist ivuxolimab. All receptors come from an adult with an advanced solid tumor such as melanoma, head and neck, liver or kidney cancer. CDR3s include the opening cysteine and the closing phenylalanine or tryptophan. D genes are given only for firm matches. Not all rows give a size; the values are once, few, many and, for expanded clones, a class.

TRBV27,-,TRBJ1-2,13,-,CASSHRVHNGYTF,TGTGCCAGCAGTCACCGGGTCCACAATGGCTACACCTTC
TRBV7-2,-,TRBJ2-1,14,-,CASSPTTTYNEQFF,TGTGCCAGCAGCCCGACCACAACCTACAATGAGCAGTTCTTC
TRBV7-3,-,TRBJ1-1,17,-,CASSLEAGGPLNTEAFF,TGTGCCAGCAGCTTAGAGGCAGGAGGCCCGTTGAACACTGAAGCTTTCTTT
TRBV6-5,-,TRBJ2-2,15,TRBD2,CASSRSGGDTGELFF,TGTGCCAGCAGTCGTTCCGGGGGGGACACCGGGGAGCTGTTTTTT
TRBV28,-,TRBJ1-4,11,-,CASSLNEKLFF,TGTGCCAGCAGTTTAAATGAAAAACTGTTTTTT
TRBV28,-,TRBJ1-3,16,-,CASSLGGSFSGNTIYF,TGTGCCAGCAGTTTAGGGGGCTCCTTCTCTGGAAACACCATATATTTT
TRBV5-4,-,TRBJ1-2,15,TRBD1,CASSSGMDRGYGYTF,TGTGCCAGCAGCTCCGGTATGGACAGGGGCTATGGCTACACCTTC
TRBV9,-,TRBJ1-1,15,-,CASSVEEGSVTEAFF,TGTGCCAGCAGCGTAGAAGAGGGATCGGTTACTGAAGCTTTCTTT
TRBV28,-,TRBJ1-6,11,-,CASSYNSPLHF,TGTGCCAGCAGCTATAATTCACCCCTCCACTTT
TRBV11-2,-,TRBJ1-4,14,-,CASSLGFGGEKLFF,TGTGCCAGCAGCTTAGGGTTCGGGGGAGAAAAACTGTTTTTT
TRBV29-1,-,TRBJ2-5,13,-,CSVQGNPQETQYF,TGCAGCGTCCAGGGGAACCCCCAAGAGACCCAGTACTTC
TRBV6-5,-,TRBJ2-7,13,-,CASSYGGRDEQYF,TGTGCCAGCAGTTACGGGGGGCGGGACGAGCAGTACTTC
TRBV28,-,TRBJ2-5,15,-,CASSFAGRPQETQYF,TGTGCCAGCAGTTTCGCAGGCCGCCCACAAGAGACCCAGTACTTC
TRBV7-2,once,TRBJ2-1,15,-,CASSLSLASYNEQFF,TGTGCCAGCAGCTTATCGTTGGCCTCCTACAATGAGCAGTTCTTC
TRBV5-1,-,TRBJ1-1,14,-,CASSLVDSNTEAFF,TGCGCCAGCAGCTTGGTGGACAGCAACACTGAAGCTTTCTTT
TRBV7-3,-,TRBJ2-2,16,TRBD1,CASSLQGAKNTGELFF,TGTGCCAGCAGCTTGCAGGGGGCAAAGAACACCGGGGAGCTGTTTTTT